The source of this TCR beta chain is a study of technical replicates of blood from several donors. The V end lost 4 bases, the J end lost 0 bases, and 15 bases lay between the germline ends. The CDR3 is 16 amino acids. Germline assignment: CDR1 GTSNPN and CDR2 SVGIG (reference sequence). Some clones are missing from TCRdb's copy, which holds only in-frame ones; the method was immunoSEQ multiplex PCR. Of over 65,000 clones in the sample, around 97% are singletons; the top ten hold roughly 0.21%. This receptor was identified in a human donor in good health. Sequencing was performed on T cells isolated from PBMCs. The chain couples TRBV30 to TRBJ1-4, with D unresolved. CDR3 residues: CAWTRFSTATNEKLFF. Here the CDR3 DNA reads TGTGCCTGGACACGTTTTAGCACCGCAACTAATGAAAAACTGTTTTTT. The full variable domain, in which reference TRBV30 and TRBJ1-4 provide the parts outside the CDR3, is SQTIHQWPATLVQPVGSPLSLECTVEGTSNPNLYWYRQAAGRGLQLLFYSVGIGQISSEVPQNLSASRPQDRQFILSSKKLLLSDSGFYLCAWTRFSTATNEKLFFGSGTQLSVL.